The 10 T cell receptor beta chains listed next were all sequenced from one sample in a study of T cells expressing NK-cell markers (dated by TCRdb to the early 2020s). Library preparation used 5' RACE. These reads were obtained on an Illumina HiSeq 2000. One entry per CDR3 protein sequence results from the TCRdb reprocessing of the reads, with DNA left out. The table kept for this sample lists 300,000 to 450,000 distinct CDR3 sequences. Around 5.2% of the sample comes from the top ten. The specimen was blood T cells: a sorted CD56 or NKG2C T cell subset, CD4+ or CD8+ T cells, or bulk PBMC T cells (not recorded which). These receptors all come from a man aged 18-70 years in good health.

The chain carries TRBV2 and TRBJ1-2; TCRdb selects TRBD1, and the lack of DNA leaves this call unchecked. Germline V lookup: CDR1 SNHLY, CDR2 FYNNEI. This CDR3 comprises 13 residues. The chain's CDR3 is CASTLSGAYGYTF.

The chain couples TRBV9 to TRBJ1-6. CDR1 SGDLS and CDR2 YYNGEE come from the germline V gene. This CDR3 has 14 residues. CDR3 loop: CASSVAIGNSPLHF.

This CDR3 is CATSPTDRDYNEQFF. The V gene is TRBV15, the J gene TRBJ2-1; TCRdb's assignment of TRBD1 cannot be checked, as there is no DNA. Germline values: CDR1 LNHNV, CDR2 YYDKDF (reference sequence). This CDR3 has 15 residues.

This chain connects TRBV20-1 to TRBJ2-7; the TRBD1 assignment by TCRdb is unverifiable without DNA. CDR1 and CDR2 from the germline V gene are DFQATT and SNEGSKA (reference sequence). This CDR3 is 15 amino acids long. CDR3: CSARSRIGLGYEQYF.

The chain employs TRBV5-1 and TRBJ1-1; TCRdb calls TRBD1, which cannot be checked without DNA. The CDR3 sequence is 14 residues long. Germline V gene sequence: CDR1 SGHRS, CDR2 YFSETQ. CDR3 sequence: CASSLSTGDGEAFF. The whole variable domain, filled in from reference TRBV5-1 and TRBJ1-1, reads KAGVTQTPRYLIKTRGQQVTLSCSPISGHRSVSWYQQTPGQGLQFLFEYFSETQRNKGNFPGRFSGRQFSNSRSEMNVSTLELGDSALYLCASSLSTGDGEAFFGQGTRLTVV.

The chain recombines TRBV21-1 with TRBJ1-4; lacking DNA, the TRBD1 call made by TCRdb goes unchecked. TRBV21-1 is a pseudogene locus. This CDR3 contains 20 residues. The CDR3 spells CASSIWLGQGHVKANEKLFF.

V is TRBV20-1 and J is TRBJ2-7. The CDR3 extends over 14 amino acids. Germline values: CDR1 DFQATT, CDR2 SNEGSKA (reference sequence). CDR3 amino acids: CSASPPLNTYEQYF.

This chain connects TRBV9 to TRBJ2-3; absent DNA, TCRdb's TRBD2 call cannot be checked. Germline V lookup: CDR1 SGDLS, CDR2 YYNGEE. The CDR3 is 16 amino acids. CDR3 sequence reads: CASTLTSGAPQGTQYF.

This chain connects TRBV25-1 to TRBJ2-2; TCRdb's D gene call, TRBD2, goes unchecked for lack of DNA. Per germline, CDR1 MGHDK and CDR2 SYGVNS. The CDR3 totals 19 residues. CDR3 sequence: CASGAEGGLAGGRGGELFF.

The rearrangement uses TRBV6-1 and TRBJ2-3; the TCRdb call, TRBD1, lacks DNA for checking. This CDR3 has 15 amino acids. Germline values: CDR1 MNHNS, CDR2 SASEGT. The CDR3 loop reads CASKQSGESTDTQYF.